These T cell receptor beta chains were read from a single sample in a study of blood T cell repertoires in COVID-19. Produced via immunoSEQ multiplex PCR; TCRdb's table is partial and in-frame only. The table includes about 88,000 clones, approximately 90% detected once. Sequenced input: peripheral blood. The origin of the receptors is a man between 60 and 75 years old with acute or convalescent COVID-19. CDR3s include the opening cysteine and the closing phenylalanine or tryptophan. A D gene is named only where the DNA matches it firmly.

v_call,d_call,j_call,cdr3_nt,cdr3_aa
TRBV6-6,-,TRBJ1-3,TGTGCCAGCAGTTACTCGGCGGGGAGCTCTGGAAACACCATATATTTT,CASSYSAGSSGNTIYF
TRBV9,TRBD1,TRBJ2-1,TGTGCCAGCAGCGTGACAGGGGGGTTCTACAATGAGCAGTTCTTC,CASSVTGGFYNEQFF
TRBV7-9,-,TRBJ1-6,TGTGCCAGCAGCTATAATAATTCACCCCTCCACTTT,CASSYNNSPLHF
TRBV25-1,-,TRBJ2-7,TGTGCCAGCAGTTCATCCCCGGGCTCCTACGAGCAGTACTTC,CASSSSPGSYEQYF
TRBV28,-,TRBJ2-1,TGTGCCAGCAGTTCCACTAGACAGGCATACAATGAGCAGTTCTTC,CASSSTRQAYNEQFF
TRBV15,-,TRBJ2-1,TGTGCCACCAGCACCCAGGGGAGCGACTACTACAATGAGCAGTTCTTC,CATSTQGSDYYNEQFF
TRBV29-1,-,TRBJ1-1,TGCAGCGGGGGGCGCGGGAACACTGAAGCTTTCTTT,CSGGRGNTEAFF
TRBV6-6,-,TRBJ2-5,TGTGCCAGCAGCAGTCCAGGAAGTAACGTGGAGACCCAGTACTTC,CASSSPGSNVETQYF
TRBV10-3,-,TRBJ1-4,TGTGCCATCACCACAGGGCCAAATGAAAAACTGTTTTTT,CAITTGPNEKLFF
TRBV9,-,TRBJ2-7,TGTGCCAGCAGCGTAGGCGGGGTCCCCTACGAGCAGTACTTC,CASSVGGVPYEQYF
TRBV4-1,-,TRBJ2-1,TGCGCCAGCAGCCAAGAACTCAGGAACAATGAGCAGTTCTTC,CASSQELRNNEQFF
TRBV6-5,-,TRBJ1-1,TGTGCCAGCAGTTACGGGCAGGGGAACACTGAAGCTTTCTTT,CASSYGQGNTEAFF
TRBV10-3,TRBD2,TRBJ2-1,TGTGCCACCGCGAGCGGGAGCTCCTACAATGAGCAGTTCTTC,CATASGSSYNEQFF
TRBV19,TRBD1,TRBJ1-2,TGTGCCAGTAGCAATGGGGACAGGGTCGGCTACACCTTC,CASSNGDRVGYTF
TRBV5-1,TRBD1,TRBJ2-1,TGCGCCAGCAGCTTGGTGGGACAGGATTTCGATGAGCAGTTCTTC,CASSLVGQDFDEQFF